This T cell receptor beta chain is from a study of T cell responses to AZD1222 COVID-19 vaccine. Data came from immunoSEQ multiplex PCR; TCRdb stores just in-frame clones and leaves some out. Seen here are about 96,000 clones, 85% to 90% observed once, and the top ten hold under 30%. V was pared by 4 bases and J by 4 bases, with 0 bases of the junction left unmatched. The V gene's germline CDR1 is ENHRY and CDR2 SYGVKD. This CDR3 comprises 13 residues. The chain links TRBV10-3 to TRBJ1-1, with 10 positions matching TRBD1. The receptor's source is an adult in good health. The sample was peripheral blood, taken on day 0 of AZD1222 vaccination. The CDR3 coding sequence is TGTGCCATCAGTGGGACAGGGGGCACTGAAGCTTTCTTT. Encoded protein: CAISGTGGTEAFF.